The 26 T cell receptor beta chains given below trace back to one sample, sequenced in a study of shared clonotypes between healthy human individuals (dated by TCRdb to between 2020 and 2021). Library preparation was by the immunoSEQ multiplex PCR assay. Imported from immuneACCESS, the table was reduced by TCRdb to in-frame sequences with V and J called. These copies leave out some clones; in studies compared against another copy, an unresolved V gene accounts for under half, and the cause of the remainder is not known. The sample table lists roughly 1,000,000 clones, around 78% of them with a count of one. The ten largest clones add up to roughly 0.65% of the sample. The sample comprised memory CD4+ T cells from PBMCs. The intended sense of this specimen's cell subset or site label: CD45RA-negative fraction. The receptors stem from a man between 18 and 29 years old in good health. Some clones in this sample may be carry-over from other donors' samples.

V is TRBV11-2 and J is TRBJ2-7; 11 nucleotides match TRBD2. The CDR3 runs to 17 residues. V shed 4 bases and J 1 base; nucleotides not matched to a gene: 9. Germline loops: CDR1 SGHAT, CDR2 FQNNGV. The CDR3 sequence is CASSSLSGRAGSYEQYF. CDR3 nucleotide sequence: TGTGCCAGCAGCTCCCTTAGCGGGAGGGCTGGGTCCTACGAGCAGTACTTC.

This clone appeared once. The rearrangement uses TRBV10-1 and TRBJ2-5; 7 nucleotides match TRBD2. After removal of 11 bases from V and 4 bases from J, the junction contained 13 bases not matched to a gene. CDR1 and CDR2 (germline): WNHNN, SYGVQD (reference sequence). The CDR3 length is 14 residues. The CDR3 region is CAPLRGGEGETQYF. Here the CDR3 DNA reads TGCGCCCCCCTTAGGGGAGGGGAGGGAGAGACCCAGTACTTC.

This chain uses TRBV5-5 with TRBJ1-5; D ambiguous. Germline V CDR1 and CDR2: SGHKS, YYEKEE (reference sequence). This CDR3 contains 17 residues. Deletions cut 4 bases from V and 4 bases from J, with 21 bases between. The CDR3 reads CASSPWVTEPTNQPQHF. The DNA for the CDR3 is TGTGCCAGCAGCCCCTGGGTGACCGAGCCAACGAATCAGCCCCAGCATTTT.

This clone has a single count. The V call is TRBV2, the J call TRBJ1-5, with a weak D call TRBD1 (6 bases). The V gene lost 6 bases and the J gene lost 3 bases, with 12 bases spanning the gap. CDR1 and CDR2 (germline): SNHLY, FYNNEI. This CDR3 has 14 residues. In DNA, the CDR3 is TGTGCCAGCAGCTACCGGGACAACAATCAGCCCCAGCATTTT. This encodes CASSYRDNNQPQHF.

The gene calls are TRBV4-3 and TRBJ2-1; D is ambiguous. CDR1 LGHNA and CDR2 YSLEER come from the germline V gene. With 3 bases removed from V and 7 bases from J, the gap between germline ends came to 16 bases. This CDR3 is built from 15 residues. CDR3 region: CASSQAVRAVNEQFF. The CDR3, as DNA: TGCGCCAGCAGCCAGGCGGTCCGTGCTGTGAATGAGCAGTTCTTC.

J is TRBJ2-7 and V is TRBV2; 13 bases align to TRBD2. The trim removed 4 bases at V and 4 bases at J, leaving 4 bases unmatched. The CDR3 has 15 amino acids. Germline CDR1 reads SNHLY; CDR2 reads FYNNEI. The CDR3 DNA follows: TGTGCCAGCAGTGCGGAGACTAGCGGGAGGTACGAGCAGTACTTC. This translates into CASSAETSGRYEQYF.

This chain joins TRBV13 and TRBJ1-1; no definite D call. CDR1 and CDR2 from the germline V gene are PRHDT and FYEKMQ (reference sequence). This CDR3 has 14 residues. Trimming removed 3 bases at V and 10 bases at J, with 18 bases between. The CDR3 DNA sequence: TGTGCCAGCAGCTTCGGTGGGCGCGTCGCTGGAGCTTTCTTT. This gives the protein CASSFGGRVAGAFF. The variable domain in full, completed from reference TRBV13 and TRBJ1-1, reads AAGVIQSPRHLIKEKRETATLKCYPIPRHDTVYWYQQGPGQDPQFLISFYEKMQSDKGSIPDRFSAQQFSDYHSELNMSSLELGDSALYFCASSFGGRVAGAFFGQGTRLTVV.

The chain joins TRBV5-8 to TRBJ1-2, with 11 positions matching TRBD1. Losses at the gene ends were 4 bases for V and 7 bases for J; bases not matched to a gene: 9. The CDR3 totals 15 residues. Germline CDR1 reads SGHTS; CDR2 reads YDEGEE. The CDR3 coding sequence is TGTGCCAGCAGCGCCCGGACAGGGGGCTCGGGTGGCTACACCTTC. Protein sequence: CASSARTGGSGGYTF.

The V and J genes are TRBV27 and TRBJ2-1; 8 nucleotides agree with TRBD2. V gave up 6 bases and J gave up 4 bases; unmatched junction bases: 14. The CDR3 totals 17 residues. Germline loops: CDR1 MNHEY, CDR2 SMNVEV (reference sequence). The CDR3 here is CASRRLAGHSSYNEQFF. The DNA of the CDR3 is TGTGCCAGCAGGCGTCTAGCGGGTCATTCCTCTTACAATGAGCAGTTCTTC.

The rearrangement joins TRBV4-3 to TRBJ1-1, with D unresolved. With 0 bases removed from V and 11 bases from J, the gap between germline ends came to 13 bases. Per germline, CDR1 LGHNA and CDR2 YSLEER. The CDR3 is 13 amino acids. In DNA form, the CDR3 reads TGCGCCAGCAGCCAAGATCGTCTGGGCGGGGCTTTCTTT. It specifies CASSQDRLGGAFF.

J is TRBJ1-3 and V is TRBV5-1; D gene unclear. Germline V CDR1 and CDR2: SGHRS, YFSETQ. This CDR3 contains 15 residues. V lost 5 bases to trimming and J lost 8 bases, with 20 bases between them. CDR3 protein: CASRRGLGLRDTIYF. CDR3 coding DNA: TGCGCCAGCAGGCGAGGGTTGGGTCTGCGGGACACCATATATTTT.

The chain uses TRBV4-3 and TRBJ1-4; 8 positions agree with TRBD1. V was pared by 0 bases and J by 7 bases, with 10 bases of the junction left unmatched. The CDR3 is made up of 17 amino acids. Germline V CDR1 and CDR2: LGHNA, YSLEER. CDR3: CASSQDWSGGGGEKLFF. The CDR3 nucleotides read TGCGCCAGCAGCCAAGATTGGTCAGGGGGCGGGGGTGAAAAACTGTTTTTT.

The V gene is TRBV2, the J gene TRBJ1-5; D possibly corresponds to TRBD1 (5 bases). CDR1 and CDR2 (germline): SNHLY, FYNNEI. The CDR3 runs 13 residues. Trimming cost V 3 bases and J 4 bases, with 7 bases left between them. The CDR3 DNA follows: TGTGCCAGCAGTGAGGGACGGAATCAGCCCCAGCATTTT. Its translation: CASSEGRNQPQHF.

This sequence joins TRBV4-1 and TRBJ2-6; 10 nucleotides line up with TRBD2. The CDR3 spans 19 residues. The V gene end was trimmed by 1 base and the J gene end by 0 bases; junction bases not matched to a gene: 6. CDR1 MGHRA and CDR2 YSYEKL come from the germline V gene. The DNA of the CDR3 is TGCGCCAGCAGCCAAGGCCCTAGCGGGGGCCGCTCTGGGGCCAACGTCCTGACTTTC. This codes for CASSQGPSGGRSGANVLTF.

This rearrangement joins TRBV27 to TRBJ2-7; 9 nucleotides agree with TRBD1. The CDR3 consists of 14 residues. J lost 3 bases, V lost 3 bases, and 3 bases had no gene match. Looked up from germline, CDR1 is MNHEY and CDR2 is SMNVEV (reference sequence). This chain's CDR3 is CASSFVGQGYEQYF. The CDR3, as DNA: TGTGCCAGCAGTTTTGTGGGACAGGGCTACGAGCAGTACTTC.

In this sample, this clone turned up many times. The DNA for the CDR3 is TGTGCCAGCAGACCGGTCCAAAACCCCCACGAGCAGTACTTC. This translates into CASRPVQNPHEQYF. The chain links TRBV27 to TRBJ2-7; no definite D call. The CDR3 is 14 residues long. V lost 6 bases and J lost 5, with 17 bases in between. In germline, CDR1 is MNHEY, CDR2 SMNVEV (reference sequence).

DNA for the CDR3: TGTGCCAGCAGTCAGAGCGGGAGTGGGACAGATACGCAGTATTTT. Its translation: CASSQSGSGTDTQYF. The rearrangement joins TRBV6-4 to TRBJ2-3, with TRBD2 matching over 8 bases. The CDR3 extends over 15 amino acids. Trimming took 5 bases from V and 3 from J; bases not matched to a gene: 7. The germline gives CDR1 MRHNA, CDR2 SNTAGT.

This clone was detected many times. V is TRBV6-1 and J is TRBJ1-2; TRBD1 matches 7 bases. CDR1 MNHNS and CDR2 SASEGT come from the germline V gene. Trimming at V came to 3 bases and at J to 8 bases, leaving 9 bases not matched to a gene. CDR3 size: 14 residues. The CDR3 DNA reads TGTGCCAGCAGTGACCAACAGGGGACCGGAGGCTACACCTTC. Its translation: CASSDQQGTGGYTF.

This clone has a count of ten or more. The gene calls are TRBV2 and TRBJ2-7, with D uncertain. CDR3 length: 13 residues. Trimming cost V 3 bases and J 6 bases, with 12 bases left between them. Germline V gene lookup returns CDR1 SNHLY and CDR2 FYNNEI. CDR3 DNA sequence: TGTGCCAGCAGTGAGGGTTCCCCCCGCGAGCAGTACTTC. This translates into CASSEGSPREQYF.

CDR3 sequence: CASSFGQGAIGNTIYF. The CDR3 coding sequence is TGCGCCAGCAGCTTCGGACAGGGGGCGATCGGAAACACCATATATTTT. This sequence joins TRBV5-1 and TRBJ1-3; TRBD1 aligns across 11 bases. This CDR3 comprises 16 residues. V shed 2 bases, J shed 4 bases, and the junction held 5 bases outside the gene matches. Germline loops: CDR1 SGHRS, CDR2 YFSETQ.

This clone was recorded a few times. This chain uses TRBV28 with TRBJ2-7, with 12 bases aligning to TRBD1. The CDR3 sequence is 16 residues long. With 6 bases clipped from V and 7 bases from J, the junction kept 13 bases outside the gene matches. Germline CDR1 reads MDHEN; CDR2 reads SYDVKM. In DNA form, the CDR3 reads TGTGCCAGCAGCCCTTCCCGGGACAGGGGGCGTCGGGAGCAGTACTTC. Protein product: CASSPSRDRGRREQYF.

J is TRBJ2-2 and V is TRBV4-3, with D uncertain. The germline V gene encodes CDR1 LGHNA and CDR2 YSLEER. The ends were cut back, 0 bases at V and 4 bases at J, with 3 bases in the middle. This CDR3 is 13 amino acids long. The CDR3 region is CASSQEPTGELFF. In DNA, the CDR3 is TGCGCCAGCAGCCAAGAACCCACCGGGGAGCTGTTTTTT.

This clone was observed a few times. CDR3 residues: CASSLSSTDTQYF. CDR3 sequence (DNA): TGTGCCAGCAGCTTGAGTAGCACAGATACGCAGTATTTT. V usage is TRBV7-6 and J usage is TRBJ2-3; D uncertain. From germline, CDR1 is SGHVS and CDR2 FNYEAQ. The V end lost 3 bases, the J end lost 0 bases, and 4 bases lay between the germline ends. The CDR3 loop spans 13 amino acids.

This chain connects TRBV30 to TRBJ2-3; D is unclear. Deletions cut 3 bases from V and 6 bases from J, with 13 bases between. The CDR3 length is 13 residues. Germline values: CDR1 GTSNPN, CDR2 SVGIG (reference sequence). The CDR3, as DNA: TGTGCCTGGAGCCTTATCGTACAGGATACGCAGTATTTT. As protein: CAWSLIVQDTQYF. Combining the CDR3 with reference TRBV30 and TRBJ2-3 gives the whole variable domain SQTIHQWPATLVQPVGSPLSLECTVEGTSNPNLYWYRQAAGRGLQLLFYSVGIGQISSEVPQNLSASRPQDRQFILSSKKLLLSDSGFYLCAWSLIVQDTQYFGPGTRLTVL.

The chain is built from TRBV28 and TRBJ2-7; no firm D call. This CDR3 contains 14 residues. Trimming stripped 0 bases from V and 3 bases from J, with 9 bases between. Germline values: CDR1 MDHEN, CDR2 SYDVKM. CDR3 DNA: TGTGCCAGCAGTTTATGGACACCCCGCTACGAGCAGTACTTC. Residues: CASSLWTPRYEQYF.

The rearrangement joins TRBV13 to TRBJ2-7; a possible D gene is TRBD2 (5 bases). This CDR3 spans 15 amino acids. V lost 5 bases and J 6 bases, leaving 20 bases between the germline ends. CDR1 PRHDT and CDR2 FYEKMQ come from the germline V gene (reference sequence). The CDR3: CASSRCREGQCEQYF. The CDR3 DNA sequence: TGTGCCAGCAGCCGATGTCGGGAAGGTCAGTGCGAGCAGTACTTC.